This TCR beta chain derives from a study of cytomegalovirus exposure and HLA in healthy donors. Concerning this clone itself: Antigen specificity is unknown.

Findings of the study overall: V- and J-gene trimming in TCR beta was tied to a missense DCLRE1C variant by an analysis performed later.

The PCR ran on 60 Vbeta and 13 Jbeta primers. Authors' analysis steps: Later reanalysis found around 74 million unique TCR beta chains, about 11 million of them shared. TCRdb keeps only in-frame clones here, not all; method: immunoSEQ multiplex PCR. The V and J calls and clone size are taken from that table; D and trimming were inferred from the DNA. The data show around 98,000 clones, approximately 75% seen once. Germline V gives CDR1 GTSNPN, CDR2 SVGIG (reference sequence). V gave up 0 bases and J gave up 2 bases, with 17 bases separating them. The CDR3 totals 16 residues. The rearrangement links TRBV30 to TRBJ2-7; TRBD2 is a possible D gene (6 bases). The source material was PBMCs. The receptor was derived from a woman between 40 and 55 years old in good health and CMV-seronegative. In DNA, the CDR3 is TGTGCCTGGAGTGTGCCCCGACTAGGAAGCCCCTACGAGCAGTACTTC. It is translated as CAWSVPRLGSPYEQYF.